This T cell receptor (beta chain) was recovered during a study of identical twins. The CDR3 is made up of 15 amino acids. The V end lost 0 bases, the J end lost 3 bases, and 9 bases lay between the germline ends. Germline CDR1 reads LGHNA; CDR2 reads YSLEER. This clonotype was observed a few times. One entry per CDR3 protein results from TCRdb running MiXCR on the 5' RACE reads. Of approximately 620,000 distinct CDR3 sequences listed, 8.6% are singletons. These data also featured in a second study, about yellow fever vaccine responses in identical twins.

The sequencing sample was made of PBMCs. This sequence was found in a woman between 18 and 29 years old in good health. The V gene is TRBV4-3, the J gene TRBJ2-1, with D uncertain. CDR3 sequence (DNA): TGCGCCAGCAGCCAAGATCGCAGGAACTACAATGAGCAGTTCTTC. Its translation is CASSQDRRNYNEQFF.